The present entry profiles one TCR beta chain with its context. The antigen it recognizes is unknown. The record has no base qualities; no much larger clone is one base away. This entry belongs to a study of cytomegalovirus exposure and HLA in healthy donors (dated by TCRdb to between 2016 and 2019). About the full investigation: An earlier analysis of 587 of the donors reported 276 Gb of sequence data and around 120 million unique TCR beta sequences obtained from about 180 million T cells. An early release covering just under 650 HLA-typed donors comprised approximately 290 gigabases of sequencing data and tens of millions of unique TCR sequences. Of the 398 genotyped donors, more than 75% were placed in the genetic ancestry cluster associated with self-reported Caucasian donors. The aim of the study was to test whether cataloging public T cell receptors could identify signatures of past pathogen exposure. Using immunosequencing, the study profiled T cell repertoires from 640 or so subjects and related those repertoires to cytomegalovirus serostatus. Besides the first cohort of roughly 660 subjects, a separate validation cohort made up of roughly 130 different subjects was used. To predict cytomegalovirus infection status, the study brought together high-throughput TCR immunosequencing, statistical association of individual TCRs with disease status, and machine learning. A later analysis re-analyzed previously published TCR beta repertoires from 666 donors and added high-resolution HLA genotyping to study TCR occurrence patterns. The later analysis used no new phenotypic data to find candidate immune exposures, relying instead on TCR beta sequences and their occurrence across donors. In an earlier analysis of around 540 of the donors, high-throughput TCR beta sequencing was used to judge whether each TCR beta V gene segment behaved as functional or pseudogenic. Donor age, sex, ethnicity and CMV serostatus were compiled alongside the repertoire data. In a later genetic analysis, genome-wide SNP genotypes for about 60% of the 666 donors were used, and that subset was treated as a discovery cohort. Every repertoire in the discovery cohort had been generated on one and the same sequencing platform. Both class I and class II loci were covered by HLA typing, at four-digit resolution. Typing coverage differed by locus: A, B, C, DRB1 and DQB1 were typed in roughly 620-630 donors, DQA1 in about 500, DPA1 in some 570, and DPB1 in just under 490. A handful of DR-DQ haplotypes were handled as single units for association and clustering because linkage in the cohort was strong. On average, around 240,000 unique TCR beta nucleotide sequences were sequenced per donor among 398 genotyped donors of the cohort, with around 19% of those sequences being non-productive. Results the study describes overall, beyond this receptor: In an earlier analysis of 450 to 750 of the donors, most TCR beta V segments appeared in productive rearrangements about 87% or about 30% of the time, broadly matching IMGT annotations. Presence/absence analyses assumed roughly uniform sequencing depth across donors, an assumption that may not hold. Compared with the 666-donor mean, donors in an Asian-associated ancestry cluster had fewer N-insertions in productive TCRs, according to a later genetic analysis. According to a later analysis, parvovirus B19, influenza, CMV and Epstein-Barr virus appeared linked to several top co-occurrence clusters. Because some donors lacked HLA typing at each locus, the association tests relied only on the typed subset. The 87-base-pair reads could not distinguish some IMGT-functional V segments, including TRBV6-2 and TRBV6-3, so those segments were excluded. Because counts were too low, 15 to 20 rarely observed V segments, including chromosome 9 orphons, were excluded from the earlier analysis of under 650 of the donors. When HLA alleles, especially DR and DQ, strongly co-occurred, TCR associations were difficult to assign to individual alleles. In a later analysis, most CMV-associated TCR beta chains were found to appear HLA-restricted, with HLA associations seemingly driven largely by CMV exposure. The cohort was sequenced for TCR beta chains only, and without alpha or paired-chain data the features that could be detected were limited. Correlated functional status among segregating V segments might reflect linkage disequilibrium, but an unknown experimental factor could not be ruled out. The classifier was reported to diagnose cytomegalovirus status with high specificity and sensitivity in both the original cohort and the validation cohort. According to a later analysis, TCR association rates differed among HLA loci, with DRB1 alleles showing the most associated TCRs and HLA-C alleles showing the fewest. Three of the identified cytomegalovirus-associated TCR beta chains were confirmed in vitro to be specific for cytomegalovirus antigens. A later analysis associated about 18,000 TCR beta sequences with specific HLA alleles at a false discovery rate of 0.05. A cluster of highly shared sequence variants was judged likely to be a technical artifact of the sequencing pipeline. An association between a missense DCLRE1C variant and V-gene and J-gene trimming of TCR beta chains was found in a later genetic analysis and replicated in an independent cohort. Most TCR sequences were observed very rarely across donors, whereas some public TCRs were present in many individuals. The study listed 150 to 200 TCR beta chains as associated with cytomegalovirus. CMV serostatus was the only immune exposure information available for the cohort. A further reported finding was that TCR beta sequences accurately predicted the HLA-A and HLA-B alleles for most subjects in the first cohort. It was suggested by the authors that the approach could potentially be generalized to other disease states and immunological phenotypes. A later analysis found that HLA-associated TCR beta chains were more clonally expanded and had lower generation probabilities than equally common non-associated chains.

The CDR3 numbers 15 residues from cysteine through phenylalanine. The sequence is cut down to CDR3 DNA, 45 bases in frame from base 1. V is trimmed back by 1 base and J by 5 bases, and the junction contains 4 bases that no gene match accounts for. CDR1 and CDR2 were assigned from the germline V gene as MGHDK and SYGVNS. The cohort consisted of fewer than 700 healthy bone marrow donors. All cohort members were sampled while nominally healthy, although unrecorded immune exposures were likely present. The donor tested CMV seronegative, placing the donor among the 350 or so seronegative members of the cohort. Each donor provided a peripheral blood sample, and peripheral blood mononuclear cells were used for TCR beta sequencing. Genomic DNA was extracted from the blood cell samples with the Qiagen DNeasy Blood Extraction Kit. Libraries came from the immunoSEQ multiplex PCR assay. The multiplex PCR relied on a mix of 60 forward primers for TCR Vbeta segments and 13 reverse primers for TCR Jbeta segments. The CDR3 region of rearranged TCR beta genes was amplified from genomic DNA by a multiplex PCR assay. On the Illumina HiSeq System, the amplified TCR beta libraries were sequenced as 87-base-pair reads. As for the authors' bioinformatics: In a later analysis, tens of millions of unique TCR beta chains were counted across the roughly 610 repertoires, and roughly 10 million of these chains were shared by at least two donors. Raw reads were error-corrected and collapsed into unique sequences by a nearest-neighbor algorithm in which closely related sequences were merged to remove PCR and sequencing errors. CDR3 sequences were aligned to IMGT reference sequences to assign V, D and J gene segments. For a sequence to be retained, a match of at least six nucleotides to both a V gene segment and a J gene segment was required. Rearrangements were called productive when the CDR3 lacked stop codons and stayed in frame with V and J; all others were non-productive. Following IMGT convention, CDR3 was defined as the stretch from the second conserved V-encoded cysteine to the conserved J-encoded phenylalanine. The earlier analysis of roughly 590 of the donors excluded sequences that lacked an unambiguous match to a single V gene segment. In an earlier analysis of several hundred of the donors, V segments were called functional above 56.7% productive rearrangements and were called segregating when the between-donor standard deviation exceeded 5%. A statistical classification framework was built to diagnose cytomegalovirus status from the catalog of TCR beta chain sequences. In a later analysis, TCR nucleotide sequences were compared against IMGT/GENE-DB human TR gene sequences so that V and J genes could be assigned. A later analysis assigned CDR3 sequences and most-parsimonious VDJ recombination scenarios with the TCRdist pipeline. In a later analysis, each TCR beta chain was defined by its CDR3 amino acid sequence together with its V-gene family, and reads lacking a unique V-gene family were excluded. A later analysis removed 550 to 700 highly shared, low-generation-probability nucleotide sequences to deal with suspected cross-contamination and a sequencing artifact. In a later analysis, a clonal expansion index was calculated for each public chain from normalized within-repertoire ranks of inferred template counts. In a later analysis, generation probabilities were computed using a VDJ recombination model fitted to out-of-frame rearrangements, and the results were checked against IGoR. Hypergeometric tests were used in a later analysis to score TCR-TCR, TCR-HLA and TCR-CMV co-occurrence, with a repertoire-size bias correction applied to the TCR pairs. A later analysis estimated false discovery rates by permuting HLA or CMV assignments 20 times. In a later analysis, co-occurring TCRs were grouped with DBSCAN, and TCRdist sequence similarity was added when clustering was performed within HLA-allele-positive subsets. For co-occurrence clustering, repertoires with fewer than 30,000 or more than 120,000 public chains were excluded, along with 5 or 6 repertoires with anomalous nucleotide sharing. TCRdb re-hosts the immuneACCESS table, in-frame sequences only. Its copies lack some clones; in the studies checked, an unresolved V gene accounts for under half of them, and the cause for the rest is not known. The DNA was the basis for D and trimming; V, J and clone size are from that table. In this sample the table shows about 150,000 clones, 65% to 80% of which occur a single time. Clones ranked in the top ten supply roughly 4.2% of the sample.

Sequencing was carried out using PBMCs. The V gene is TRBV25-1 and the J gene is TRBJ1-1; 10 bases in the junction line up with TRBD1. This receptor was identified in a woman aged 40 to 49 in good health and CMV-seronegative. The CDR3 region reads CASSELGTGVTEAFF. The sequence in DNA is TGTGCCAGCAGTGAATTGGGGACAGGGGTTACTGAAGCTTTCTTT.